This T cell receptor beta chain derives from a study of T cell repertoires in cytomegalovirus infection. At the level of the study: Evidence of both CMV infection and a matching HLA type came from public TCR beta signatures.

MiXCR was run by TCRdb on the reads, yielding one entry per CDR3 protein. The sample records under 800,000 distinct CDR3 sequences, around 24% being singletons. The study, taken as a whole, reports: CMV-specific TCR beta clonotypes restricted by HLA-C dominated the ex vivo response. Cumulative public TCR beta family frequency identified carriers of CMV plus the relevant HLA.

V shed 1 base and J 3 bases; nucleotides not matched to a gene: 15. Looked up from germline, CDR1 is LNHNV and CDR2 is YYDKDF (reference sequence). This CDR3 has 20 residues. Turning to this clonotype: Its antigen is undetermined.

This receptor was identified in a human donor in good health (CMV status not recorded). Some clones in this sample may be carry-over from other donors' samples. Sequencing used CD8+ T cells from PBMCs. The chain combines TRBV15 with TRBJ2-1; 10 bases line up with TRBD2. The CDR3 bases are TGTGCCACCAGCAGAGTTGGAGTTATAAGCGGGGGGGAGGGCTACAATGAGCAGTTCTTC. It translates to CATSRVGVISGGEGYNEQFF.